Shown below are 16 T cell receptor beta chains from a single sample sequenced in a study of cytomegalovirus exposure and HLA in healthy donors. 60 Vbeta and 13 Jbeta primers were used in PCR. The repertoire was sequenced with immunoSEQ multiplex PCR; TCRdb's copy has only in-frame clones and lacks some. The top ten hold roughly 1.4% of the sample, which has 160,000 or so clones, roughly 73% seen once. Sequencing was carried out using PBMCs. These receptor sequences come from a woman aged 25-40 years in good health and CMV-seronegative.

A few counts support this clone. The V and J genes are TRBV20-1 and TRBJ2-7; D ambiguous. Germline-derived CDR1 and CDR2 are DFQATT and SNEGSKA (reference sequence). V lost 3 bases, J lost 3 bases, and 6 bases lay in between. This CDR3 has 11 amino acids. The chain's CDR3 is CSASTGYEQYF. CDR3 DNA: TGCAGTGCTAGTACGGGCTACGAGCAGTACTTC.

The chain recombines TRBV27 with TRBJ2-7, with D perhaps TRBD2 (6 bases). Trimming stripped 5 bases from V and 4 bases from J, with 12 bases between. The CDR3 runs to 13 residues. Germline V gene sequence: CDR1 MNHEY, CDR2 SMNVEV (reference sequence). The DNA for the CDR3 is TGTGCCAGCAGTGCCAAACTAGCTTACGAGCAGTACTTC. Amino acids: CASSAKLAYEQYF.

The V call is TRBV19, the J call TRBJ1-3; D unclear. Trimming shortened V by 0 bases and J by 1 base, and 19 bases separated the two germline ends. The germline V gene has CDR1 LNHDA and CDR2 SQIVND (reference sequence). The CDR3 spans 19 residues. CDR3 nucleotide sequence: TGTGCCAGTAGTATAGACAGGCAGGCTTCGAGATCTTCTGGAAACACCATATATTTT. Amino acids: CASSIDRQASRSSGNTIYF.

J is TRBJ2-3 and V is TRBV7-8; 9 nucleotides agree with TRBD2. CDR3 size: 16 residues. Germline loops: CDR1 SGHVS, CDR2 FQNEAQ. The trim removed 1 base at V and 0 bases at J, leaving 2 bases unmatched. The CDR3 DNA reads TGTGCCAGCAGCTTAGAGCTAGCGGGGAGCACAGATACGCAGTATTTT. This encodes CASSLELAGSTDTQYF.

This chain uses TRBV5-1 with TRBJ1-1; TRBD1 aligns across 7 bases. The V and J ends lost 0 bases and 2 bases, in that order; junction bases with no gene match: 4. Germline V gene lookup returns CDR1 SGHRS and CDR2 YFSETQ. CDR3 length equals 15 residues. The CDR3 DNA reads as TGCGCCAGCAGCTTGGGGGCAGGGGGAAACACTGAAGCTTTCTTT. Amino acids: CASSLGAGGNTEAFF.

The J gene is TRBJ1-2, the V gene TRBV19; a possible D gene is TRBD1 (6 bases). CDR3 length: 15 residues. V was shortened by 10 bases and J by 8 bases, with 26 bases between the two germline ends. Germline V gene sequence: CDR1 LNHDA, CDR2 SQIVND (reference sequence). CDR3: CATRPPGTRQSGYTF. The CDR3 DNA is TGTGCCACCCGCCCCCCCGGGACACGCCAGTCCGGCTACACCTTC.

The J gene is TRBJ2-6, the V gene TRBV30; D is perhaps TRBD1 (7 bases). Germline CDR1 is GTSNPN and CDR2 is SVGIG (reference sequence). The V end lost 4 bases, the J end lost 3 bases, and 19 bases lay between the germline ends. The CDR3 extends over 17 amino acids. The CDR3 is CAWTLGGTVFGANVLTF. CDR3 DNA sequence: TGTGCCTGGACCCTGGGCGGGACAGTCTTTGGGGCCAACGTCCTGACTTTC.

The rearrangement joins TRBV6-1 to TRBJ2-7; D not certain. This CDR3 is 12 amino acids long. CDR1 and CDR2 (germline): MNHNS, SASEGT. V dropped 6 bases and J dropped 6 bases, with 12 bases sitting between them. The chain's CDR3 is CASSLTTSEQYF. The CDR3 DNA reads TGTGCCAGCAGCTTGACAACTTCCGAGCAGTACTTC.

This clone showed up just once. V gene TRBV2 combines with J gene TRBJ2-7, with 11 bases aligning to TRBD1. Germline V gene data show CDR1 as SNHLY and CDR2 as FYNNEI. This CDR3 has 16 residues. Unmatched junction bases numbered 8, after V lost 2 bases and J lost 5 bases. DNA for the CDR3: TGTGCCAGCAGTGAAAAGAAGGACAGGGGGCGTCACGAGCAGTACTTC. Residues: CASSEKKDRGRHEQYF.

The chain joins TRBV5-4 to TRBJ2-7, with D perhaps TRBD1 (6 bases). CDR3 length equals 13 residues. CDR1 SGHNT and CDR2 YYREEE come from the germline V gene (reference sequence). V lost 0 bases, J lost 5 bases, and 9 bases lay in between. The CDR3 is CASSLDRVNEQYF. The CDR3 region has the DNA TGTGCCAGCAGCTTGGACAGGGTCAACGAGCAGTACTTC.

CDR3 residues: CAIKAGTLNLAGGYTF. Here the CDR3 DNA reads TGTGCCATCAAAGCGGGGACTCTGAACCTAGCGGGGGGCTACACCTTC. This chain connects TRBV10-3 to TRBJ1-2, with a weak D call TRBD1 (5 bases). V was cut by 7 bases and J by 8 bases, with 26 bases left in between. This CDR3 is built from 16 residues. Germline lookup yields CDR1 ENHRY and CDR2 SYGVKD.

V is TRBV11-1 and J is TRBJ2-7; 8 bases map to TRBD1. With 5 bases clipped from V and 4 bases from J, the junction kept 10 bases outside the gene matches. The germline CDR1 and CDR2 sequences are SGHAT and FQDESV (reference sequence). The length of the CDR3 is 15 residues. This chain's CDR3 is CASSPGQGKGYEQYF. The CDR3, as DNA: TGTGCCAGCAGCCCTGGACAGGGTAAGGGGTACGAGCAGTACTTC.

The chain combines TRBV5-6 with TRBJ2-5, with D perhaps matching TRBD2 (5 bases). The J call could be wrong; TRBJ2-7 is a better fit for the DNA end. Germline V gene data show CDR1 as SGHDT and CDR2 as YYEEEE. The CDR3 is 11 residues long. Written as DNA, the CDR3 is TGTGCCAGCAGCCGGGACTACGAGCAGTACTTC. It specifies CASSRDYEQYF.

The chain is built from TRBV7-2 and TRBJ1-3; 9 positions match TRBD1. The CDR3 has 15 residues. V was clipped by 1 base and J by 4 bases; unmatched bases: 2. The V gene's germline CDR1 is SGHTA and CDR2 FQGNSA. The CDR3 loop reads CASSLGTGAGNTIYF. CDR3 DNA: TGTGCCAGCAGCTTAGGGACAGGGGCGGGAAACACCATATATTTT.

The rearrangement joins TRBV10-3 to TRBJ2-6, with 11 positions matching TRBD1. Germline CDR1 and CDR2: ENHRY and SYGVKD. With V trimmed by 6 bases and J by 2 bases, 9 bases remained unmatched. CDR3 size: 18 residues. CDR3 residues: CAIRENRDRGTGANVLTF. CDR3 in DNA: TGTGCCATCAGAGAAAACCGGGACAGGGGGACTGGGGCCAACGTCCTGACTTTC.

V is TRBV7-2 and J is TRBJ1-1, with TRBD1 matching over 10 bases. CDR1 and CDR2 from the germline V gene are SGHTA and FQGNSA. Germline trimming cut 5 bases from V and 9 bases from J; bases unmatched to any gene: 6. The CDR3 is 13 residues long. The CDR3 region is CASSKDRGGKAFF. CDR3 sequence (DNA): TGTGCCAGCAGCAAGGACAGGGGGGGGAAAGCTTTCTTT.